A selection of T cell receptor beta chains follows, all from one sample in a study of cytomegalovirus exposure and HLA in healthy donors. The repertoire was sequenced with immunoSEQ multiplex PCR; TCRdb's copy has only in-frame clones and lacks some. The data contain tens of thousands of clones, less than 70% of them singletons. Sequencing was performed on PBMCs. The receptors originated from a man between 50 and 59 years old in good health and CMV-seropositive. Each CDR3 is given with its conserved first and last residue. D genes are given only for firm matches.

>TRBV2|NA
CASSVQGAVNEQYF
>TRBV7-9|TRBD1
CASSLGDRNIQYF
>TRBV30|NA
CAWSRGDTQYF
>TRBV9|TRBD1
CASSVTGTGVYGYTF
>TRBV7-2|TRBD2
CASSLAGGANEQFF
>TRBV29-1|NA
CSVGAEGRAETQYF
>TRBV28|TRBD1
CASSSAGGARYEQYF
>TRBV30|NA
CAWSVQGTGELFF
>TRBV30|NA
CAWSVAVNGYTF
>TRBV29-1|NA
CSGLGSWGTDTQYF